The sequence of this T cell receptor beta chain was determined in a study of T cells after yellow fever vaccination. Study results and limitations: Boosting was followed by the reappearance of most primary-vaccination clones (about 97% CD4, around 86% CD8).

This clonotype was seen more than once but under ten times. No antigen is known for it. The CDR3 runs to 14 residues. Germline V gene lookup returns CDR1 SGHRS and CDR2 YFSETQ. The V and J ends lost 4 bases and 2 bases respectively, with 12 bases between them. From the 5' RACE reads, TCRdb called clonotypes with MiXCR, one entry per CDR3 protein. In the table there are more than 95,000 distinct CDR3 sequences, around 15% of which are singletons. The sequence derives from a man aged 18 to 29 who received the YFV17D yellow fever vaccine. The material was CD8+ T cells sorted from PBMCs, obtained 5 days after the yellow fever booster vaccination. The V and J genes are TRBV5-1 and TRBJ1-2; tentatively, D is TRBD1 (6 bases). DNA of the CDR3: TGCGCCAGCAGCCCTGGGGGGGGCAACTATGGCTACACCTTC. Amino acids: CASSPGGGNYGYTF.